The clone carrying this T cell receptor (beta chain) was counted ten times or more. Its specificity is not known. Germline values: CDR1 SGHVS, CDR2 FQNEAQ. The J segment lost 4 bases and the V segment lost 4 bases, leaving 6 bases of the junction unmatched. The CDR3 spans 15 residues. The data belong to a study of regulatory T cells in long-lasting Graves disease. Study-level results: Segments TRBV28, TRBJ1-2 and TRBJ2-5 showed preferential usage in persistent disease.

Time point in this sample: newly diagnosed GD, antithyroid drugs for less than 3 months. RNA extracted from PBMCs served as the sequencing template. According to the study, TCR beta libraries were built with iRepertoire HTBI primers and CDR3-region Arm-PCR. TCRdb analysed the multiplex PCR reads with MiXCR anew, one entry per CDR3 protein. The sample has about 560,000 distinct CDR3 sequences; roughly 16% are singletons. Separately, the same data were catalogued under a study of T cells in Graves' hyperthyroidism and ophthalmopathy. This second report adds: Patients having uncontrolled infection, another autoimmune disease, pregnancy or lactation were not included. Ophthalmopathy was separated from stable hyperthyroidism by a 13 V-J model.

The origin of this receptor is a man aged 18 to 30 with Graves disease. The sample here was peripheral blood mononuclear cells (PBMCs), taken at new diagnosis, from a patient treated with antithyroid drugs. This chain links TRBV7-8 with TRBJ2-7; TRBD2 matches at 11 bases. The CDR3 nucleotides are TGTGCCAGCAGCTCAGCCGGGACTAGCGGTTACGAGCAGTACTTC. Protein product: CASSSAGTSGYEQYF.